A selection of T cell receptor beta chains follows, all from one sample in a study of blood T cell repertoires in COVID-19. Here immunoSEQ multiplex PCR was the method, and the copy in TCRdb shows in-frame clones only, minus some. The sample contains around 50,000 clones, around four fifths of which appear only once. The material sequenced was peripheral blood. The source is a human donor in a cohort sampled during active COVID-19. Both conserved end residues are part of each CDR3. The order of the fields is V gene, J gene, D gene, clone size, CDR3 DNA, CDR3 protein. A D gene is named only where the DNA matches it firmly. Only part of the rows carry a size: once, few, many, or a class if the clone is expanded.

v_call: TRBV7-2
j_call: TRBJ1-3
d_call: -
clone_size: -
cdr3_nt: TGTGCCAGCAGCTTAGCCGGCAGGGTGGGTGGAAACACCATATATTTT
cdr3_aa: CASSLAGRVGGNTIYF

v_call: TRBV6-2/TRBV6-3
j_call: TRBJ1-3
d_call: -
clone_size: -
cdr3_nt: TGTGCCAGCAGCCCTGGTTCGGGGGGCGTAATTGGAAACACCATATATTTT
cdr3_aa: CASSPGSGGVIGNTIYF

v_call: TRBV5-1
j_call: TRBJ2-7
d_call: -
clone_size: -
cdr3_nt: TGCGCCAGCAGCTTGGCCTTGGGGGGTGGCCCCTACGAGCAGTACTTC
cdr3_aa: CASSLALGGGPYEQYF

v_call: TRBV6-2/TRBV6-3
j_call: TRBJ2-2
d_call: -
clone_size: -
cdr3_nt: TGTGCCAGCAGTTACACGGAGATAGCGGAGCTGTTTTTT
cdr3_aa: CASSYTEIAELFF

v_call: TRBV7-2
j_call: TRBJ2-3
d_call: TRBD2
clone_size: -
cdr3_nt: TGTGCCAGCAGCCAGCTAGCGGGGGGGGCAGATACGCAGTATTTT
cdr3_aa: CASSQLAGGADTQYF

v_call: TRBV24-1
j_call: TRBJ2-2
d_call: -
clone_size: -
cdr3_nt: TGTGCCACCAGTGTTCCGACTGATACCGGGGAGCTGTTTTTT
cdr3_aa: CATSVPTDTGELFF

v_call: TRBV7-2
j_call: TRBJ2-7
d_call: -
clone_size: -
cdr3_nt: TGTGCCAGCAGCTTAGACATCGCTCGATCCTACGAGCAGTACTTC
cdr3_aa: CASSLDIARSYEQYF

v_call: TRBV5-1
j_call: TRBJ2-6
d_call: TRBD1
clone_size: -
cdr3_nt: TGCGCCAGCAGCGTACAGGGGGCTGGGGCCAACGTCCTGACTTTC
cdr3_aa: CASSVQGAGANVLTF

v_call: TRBV2
j_call: TRBJ1-2
d_call: -
clone_size: -
cdr3_nt: TGTGCCGGAGCCGTGGGTCCCAACTATGGCTACACCTTC
cdr3_aa: CAGAVGPNYGYTF

v_call: TRBV27
j_call: TRBJ1-1
d_call: -
clone_size: -
cdr3_nt: TGTGCCAGCAGCGCTCTAACGCCCACTGAAGCTTTCTTT
cdr3_aa: CASSALTPTEAFF

v_call: TRBV2
j_call: TRBJ1-2
d_call: TRBD1
clone_size: -
cdr3_nt: TGTGCCAGCAGCCTTACACCACAGGGGGCTGGCTACACCTTC
cdr3_aa: CASSLTPQGAGYTF

v_call: TRBV25-1
j_call: TRBJ2-7
d_call: -
clone_size: -
cdr3_nt: TGTGCCAGCAGGGTACAGGGGAGGAACGAGCAGTACTTC
cdr3_aa: CASRVQGRNEQYF

v_call: TRBV6-5
j_call: TRBJ2-7
d_call: TRBD1
clone_size: -
cdr3_nt: TGTGCCAGCAGAAGGGACAGTTTCTACGAGCAGTACTTC
cdr3_aa: CASRRDSFYEQYF

v_call: TRBV29-1
j_call: TRBJ1-5
d_call: TRBD1
clone_size: -
cdr3_nt: TGCAGCGTGCCCGGGACAGGGAACCAGCCCCAGCATTTT
cdr3_aa: CSVPGTGNQPQHF

v_call: TRBV7-8
j_call: TRBJ2-7
d_call: -
clone_size: -
cdr3_nt: TGTGCCAGCAGCTTAGGGCGACAGTCCTACGAGCAGTACTTC
cdr3_aa: CASSLGRQSYEQYF

v_call: TRBV29-1
j_call: TRBJ2-3
d_call: -
clone_size: few
cdr3_nt: TGCAGCGTTCGAGGGGGTGATACGCAGTATTTT
cdr3_aa: CSVRGGDTQYF

v_call: TRBV6-5
j_call: TRBJ1-4
d_call: -
clone_size: few
cdr3_nt: TGTGCCAGCAGTCCATCGGGGAGGGGCAATGAAAAACTGTTTTTT
cdr3_aa: CASSPSGRGNEKLFF

v_call: TRBV5-5
j_call: TRBJ1-5
d_call: -
clone_size: -
cdr3_nt: TGTGCCAGCAGCGGCACACAGGGTATTAGCAATCAGCCCCAGCATTTT
cdr3_aa: CASSGTQGISNQPQHF

v_call: TRBV2
j_call: TRBJ1-3
d_call: -
clone_size: -
cdr3_nt: TGTGCCAGCATGCCACCGGGTTTCTCTGGAAACACCATATATTTT
cdr3_aa: CASMPPGFSGNTIYF

v_call: TRBV6-2/TRBV6-3
j_call: TRBJ2-7
d_call: TRBD2
clone_size: few
cdr3_nt: TGTGCCAGCAGCGGGACTAACAACTACGAGCAGTACTTC
cdr3_aa: CASSGTNNYEQYF

v_call: TRBV7-2
j_call: TRBJ1-5
d_call: -
clone_size: few
cdr3_nt: TGTGCCAGCAGCTATCAGGGTAATCAGCCCCAGCATTTT
cdr3_aa: CASSYQGNQPQHF

v_call: TRBV2
j_call: TRBJ2-3
d_call: -
clone_size: -
cdr3_nt: TGTGCCAGCAGAGACAGGTTGAGCACAGATACGCAGTATTTT
cdr3_aa: CASRDRLSTDTQYF

v_call: TRBV3-1/TRBV3-2
j_call: TRBJ1-6
d_call: TRBD1
clone_size: -
cdr3_nt: TGTGCCAGCAGCCAAGTTCGGACAGGGGGCCATAATTCACCCCTCCACTTT
cdr3_aa: CASSQVRTGGHNSPLHF

v_call: TRBV27
j_call: TRBJ1-2
d_call: -
clone_size: -
cdr3_nt: TGTGCCGTCAGGGGTTTCACACAAAATGGCTACACCTTC
cdr3_aa: CAVRGFTQNGYTF

v_call: TRBV7-8
j_call: TRBJ2-2
d_call: TRBD1
clone_size: once
cdr3_nt: TGTGCCAGCAGCAGTACAGGGGCGGTCGGGGAGCTGTTTTTT
cdr3_aa: CASSSTGAVGELFF

v_call: TRBV14
j_call: TRBJ2-7
d_call: -
clone_size: -
cdr3_nt: TGTGCCAGCAGCCCTGGCACAGGACCCTACGAGCAGTACTTC
cdr3_aa: CASSPGTGPYEQYF

v_call: TRBV11-2
j_call: TRBJ2-7
d_call: -
clone_size: -
cdr3_nt: TGTGCCAGCAGCTTAGGAGTTGGCTTGAGGGCGGTTTCCTACGAGCAGTACTTC
cdr3_aa: CASSLGVGLRAVSYEQYF

v_call: TRBV5-4
j_call: TRBJ1-1
d_call: -
clone_size: few
cdr3_nt: TGTGCCAGCAGCTTTGCGTCAGGCTACGACACTGAAGCTTTCTTT
cdr3_aa: CASSFASGYDTEAFF

v_call: TRBV7-6
j_call: TRBJ2-5
d_call: TRBD2
clone_size: -
cdr3_nt: TGTGCCAGCAGCTTAGAGGTCGCGGGGGTGAAAGAGACCCAGTACTTC
cdr3_aa: CASSLEVAGVKETQYF

v_call: TRBV9
j_call: TRBJ1-3
d_call: -
clone_size: -
cdr3_nt: TGTGCCAGCAGAGGAGACAGCCACTCTGGAAACACCATATATTTT
cdr3_aa: CASRGDSHSGNTIYF

v_call: TRBV29-1
j_call: TRBJ1-1
d_call: TRBD1
clone_size: -
cdr3_nt: TGCAGCGTTGAGGGACAGGCGAACACTGAAGCTTTCTTT
cdr3_aa: CSVEGQANTEAFF

v_call: TRBV6-6
j_call: TRBJ2-7
d_call: -
clone_size: -
cdr3_nt: TGTGCCAGCAGCCGGGACACCTACGAGCAGTACTTC
cdr3_aa: CASSRDTYEQYF

v_call: TRBV5-5
j_call: TRBJ2-3
d_call: TRBD1
clone_size: once
cdr3_nt: TGTGCCAGCAGTATACAGGGGGCGAGCACAGATACGCAGTATTTT
cdr3_aa: CASSIQGASTDTQYF

v_call: TRBV30
j_call: TRBJ2-5
d_call: -
clone_size: once
cdr3_nt: TGTGCCTTAAGGGCGGGGTCGGGTCAAGAGACCCAGTACTTC
cdr3_aa: CALRAGSGQETQYF

v_call: TRBV6-1
j_call: TRBJ2-1
d_call: TRBD1
clone_size: -
cdr3_nt: TGTGCCAGCAGTGAGGGACAGGTTCGGTACAATGAGCAGTTCTTC
cdr3_aa: CASSEGQVRYNEQFF

v_call: TRBV7-8
j_call: TRBJ1-2
d_call: -
clone_size: -
cdr3_nt: TGTGCCAGCAGCATGGACAGCGGCAACTATGGCTACACCTTC
cdr3_aa: CASSMDSGNYGYTF

v_call: TRBV6-2/TRBV6-3
j_call: TRBJ1-2
d_call: -
clone_size: -
cdr3_nt: TGTGCCAGCAGCTATCCCGGACAGCCCATCCCCTATGGCTACACCTTC
cdr3_aa: CASSYPGQPIPYGYTF

v_call: TRBV5-1
j_call: TRBJ2-1
d_call: -
clone_size: -
cdr3_nt: TGCGCCAGCAGCTTAGCCGACCGGGGCAATGAGCAGTTCTTC
cdr3_aa: CASSLADRGNEQFF

v_call: TRBV19
j_call: TRBJ2-1
d_call: TRBD1
clone_size: -
cdr3_nt: TGTGCCAGTAGTACATCCGGGACAGCGAGCTCCTACAATGAGCAGTTCTTC
cdr3_aa: CASSTSGTASSYNEQFF

v_call: TRBV30
j_call: TRBJ2-3
d_call: TRBD2
clone_size: -
cdr3_nt: TGTGCCTGGAGTGGGCTAGCGGGGGCAAGCACAGATACGCAGTATTTT
cdr3_aa: CAWSGLAGASTDTQYF

v_call: TRBV18
j_call: TRBJ2-1
d_call: TRBD2
clone_size: -
cdr3_nt: TGTGCCAGCTCACCGGGACTAGCGGGGGGGCCTGGTCACAATGAGCAGTTCTTC
cdr3_aa: CASSPGLAGGPGHNEQFF

v_call: TRBV5-1
j_call: TRBJ2-5
d_call: -
clone_size: -
cdr3_nt: TGCGCCAGCAGCCCGCTAGGGGGGGGGAACCAAGAGACCCAGTACTTC
cdr3_aa: CASSPLGGGNQETQYF

v_call: TRBV9
j_call: TRBJ1-6
d_call: -
clone_size: -
cdr3_nt: TGTGCCAGCAGCTCAGGGGATGGCTATAATTCACCCCTCCACTTT
cdr3_aa: CASSSGDGYNSPLHF

v_call: TRBV7-9
j_call: TRBJ1-4
d_call: TRBD1
clone_size: -
cdr3_nt: TGTGCCAGCAGCGGGGGGACAGATGATCCTGAAAAACTGTTTTTT
cdr3_aa: CASSGGTDDPEKLFF